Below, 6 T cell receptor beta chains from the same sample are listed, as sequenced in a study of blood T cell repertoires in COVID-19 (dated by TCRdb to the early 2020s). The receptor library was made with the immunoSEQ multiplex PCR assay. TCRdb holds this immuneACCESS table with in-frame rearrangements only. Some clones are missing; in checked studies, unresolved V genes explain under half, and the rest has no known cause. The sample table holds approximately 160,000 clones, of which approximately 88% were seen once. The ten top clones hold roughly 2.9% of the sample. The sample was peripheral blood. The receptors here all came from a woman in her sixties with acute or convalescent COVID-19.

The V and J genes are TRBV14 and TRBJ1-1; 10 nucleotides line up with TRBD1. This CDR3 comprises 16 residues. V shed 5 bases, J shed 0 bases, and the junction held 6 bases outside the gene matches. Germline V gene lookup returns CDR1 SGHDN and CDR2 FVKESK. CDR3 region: CASSFGQGVLNTEAFF. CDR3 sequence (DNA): TGTGCCAGCAGCTTCGGACAGGGGGTATTGAACACTGAAGCTTTCTTT.

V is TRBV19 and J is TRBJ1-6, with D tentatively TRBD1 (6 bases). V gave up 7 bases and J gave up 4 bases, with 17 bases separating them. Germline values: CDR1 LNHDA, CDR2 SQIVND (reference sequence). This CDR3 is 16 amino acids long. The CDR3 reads CASTPRGTSYNSPLHF. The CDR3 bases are TGTGCCAGTACCCCGAGGGGGACCTCATATAATTCACCCCTCCACTTT.

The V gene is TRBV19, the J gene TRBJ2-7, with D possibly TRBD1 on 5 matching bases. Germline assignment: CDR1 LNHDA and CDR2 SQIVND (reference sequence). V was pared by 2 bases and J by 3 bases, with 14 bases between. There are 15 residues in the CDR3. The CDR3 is CASSIRSGSFYEQYF. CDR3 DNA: TGTGCCAGTAGTATAAGGTCAGGGTCGTTCTACGAGCAGTACTTC.

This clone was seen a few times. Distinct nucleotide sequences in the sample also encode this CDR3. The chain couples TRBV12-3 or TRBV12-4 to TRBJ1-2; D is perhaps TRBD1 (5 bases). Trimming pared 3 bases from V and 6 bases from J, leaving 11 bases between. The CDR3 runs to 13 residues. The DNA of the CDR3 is TGTGCCAGCAGTTTGAGGCAGGGTGATGGCTACACCTTC. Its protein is CASSLRQGDGYTF.

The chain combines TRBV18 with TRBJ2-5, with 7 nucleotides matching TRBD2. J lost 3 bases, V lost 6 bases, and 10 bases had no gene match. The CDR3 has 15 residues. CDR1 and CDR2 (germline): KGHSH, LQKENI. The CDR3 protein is CASSFQAGLEETQYF. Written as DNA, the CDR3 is TGTGCCAGCTCCTTTCAAGCGGGACTCGAAGAGACCCAGTACTTC.

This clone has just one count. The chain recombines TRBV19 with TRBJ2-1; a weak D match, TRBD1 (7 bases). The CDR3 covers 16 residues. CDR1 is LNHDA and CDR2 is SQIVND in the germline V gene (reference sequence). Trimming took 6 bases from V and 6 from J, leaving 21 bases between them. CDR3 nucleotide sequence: TGTGCCAGTAGGGGACTCGCACAGGGGCCCGTCAATGAGCAGTTCTTC. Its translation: CASRGLAQGPVNEQFF.